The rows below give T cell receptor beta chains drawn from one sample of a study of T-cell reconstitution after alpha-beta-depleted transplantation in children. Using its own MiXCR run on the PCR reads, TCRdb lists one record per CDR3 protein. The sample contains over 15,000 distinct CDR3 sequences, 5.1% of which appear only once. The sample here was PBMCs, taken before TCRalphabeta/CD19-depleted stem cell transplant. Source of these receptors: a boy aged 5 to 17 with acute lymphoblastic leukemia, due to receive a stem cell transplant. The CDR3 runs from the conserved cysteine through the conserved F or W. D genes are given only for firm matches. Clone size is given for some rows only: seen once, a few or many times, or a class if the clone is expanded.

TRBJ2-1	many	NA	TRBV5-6	TGTGCCAGCAGCTTGTCTCTCGTATGGGGGTTACAGTTCTTC	CASSLSLVWGLQFF
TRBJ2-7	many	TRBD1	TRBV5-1	TGCGCCAGCAGCTTGGTTTGGGGACAGAGCTCCTACGAGCAGTACTTC	CASSLVWGQSSYEQYF
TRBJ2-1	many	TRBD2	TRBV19	TGTGCCAGTAGTATACTCGGGGGGGCCCTCCTAGGGGAGCAGTTCTTC	CASSILGGALLGEQFF
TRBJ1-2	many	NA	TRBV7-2	TGTGCCAGCAGCTCTACAGTATATGGCTACACCTTC	CASSSTVYGYTF
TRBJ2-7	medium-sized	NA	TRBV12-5	TGTGCTAGTGGTTCGGGACCCGTGGCTGGGGAGCAGTACTTC	CASGSGPVAGEQYF
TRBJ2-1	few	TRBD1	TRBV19	TGTGCCAGTAGTTGGGGGACAGAGGTGGACGAGCAGTTCTTC	CASSWGTEVDEQFF
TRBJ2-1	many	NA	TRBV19	TGTGCCAGTAGTACTGGCGGGTCGAATGAGCAGTTCTTC	CASSTGGSNEQFF
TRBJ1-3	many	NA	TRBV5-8	TGTGCCAGCAGCTTGGAGGTGTTCTCTGGAAACACCATATATTTT	CASSLEVFSGNTIYF
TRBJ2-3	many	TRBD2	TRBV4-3	TGCGCCAGCAGCCAAGATCTGAGTCTAGCGGGGGCCGACACAGATACGCAGTATTTT	CASSQDLSLAGADTDTQYF
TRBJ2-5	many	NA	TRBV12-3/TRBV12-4	TGTGCCAGCAGCCCCCACGAGACCCAGTACTTC	CASSPHETQYF
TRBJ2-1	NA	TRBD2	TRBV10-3	TGTGCCATCAGGCTAGCGGGAGCGGATGAGCAGTTCTTC	CAIRLAGADEQFF
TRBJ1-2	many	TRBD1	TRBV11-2	TGTGCCAGCAGCTTAGGCCCGACAGGGGTGAGGTATGGCTACACCTTC	CASSLGPTGVRYGYTF
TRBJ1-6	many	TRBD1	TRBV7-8	TGTGCCAGCAGCGTGGTAAAGGGGGCACGGAATTCACCCCTCCACTTT	CASSVVKGARNSPLHF
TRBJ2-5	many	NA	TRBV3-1	TGTGCCAGCAGCCAAGATGTTGAGACCCAGTACTTC	CASSQDVETQYF
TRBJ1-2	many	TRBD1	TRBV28	TGTGCCAGCAGGGGGACAGCCCCACTTTATGGCTACACCTTC	CASRGTAPLYGYTF
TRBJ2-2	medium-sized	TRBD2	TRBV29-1	TGCAGCGTTGGGACTAGCGGGATCAACACCGGGGAGCTGTTTTTT	CSVGTSGINTGELFF
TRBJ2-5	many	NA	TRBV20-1	TGCAGTGCTAGAGTTCAAAATACCCAGTACTTC	CSARVQNTQYF
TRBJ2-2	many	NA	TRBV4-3	TGCGCCAGCAGCCCCCTGGGATCCACACTCGCCGGGGAGCTGTTTTTT	CASSPLGSTLAGELFF
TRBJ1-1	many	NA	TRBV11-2	TGTGCCAGCAGCTCAGATTGGGGGACTGAAGCTTTCTTT	CASSSDWGTEAFF
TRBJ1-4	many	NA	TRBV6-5	TGTGCCAGCAGTTACCCCCGTGCAGCTAATGAAAAACTGTTTTTT	CASSYPRAANEKLFF
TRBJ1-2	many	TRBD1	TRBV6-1	TGTGCCAGTATCGACAGGGCTTCTAACTATGGCTACACCTTC	CASIDRASNYGYTF
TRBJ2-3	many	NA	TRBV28	TGTGCCAGCAGTTTACTCTGGGGCCGCACAGATACGCAGTATTTT	CASSLLWGRTDTQYF
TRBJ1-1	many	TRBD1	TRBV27	TGTGCCAGCAGTTTAGACAGGGGGCATAGGACTGAAGCTTTCTTT	CASSLDRGHRTEAFF
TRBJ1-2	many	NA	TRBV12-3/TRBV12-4	TGTGCCAGCAGTTTAAGGGTAGGCAGCCCTAACTATGGCTACACCTTC	CASSLRVGSPNYGYTF
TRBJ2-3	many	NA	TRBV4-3	TGCGCCAGCAGCCAAGACACCCCTGGGGATACGCAGTATTTT	CASSQDTPGDTQYF
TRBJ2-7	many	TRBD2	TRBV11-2	TGTGCCAGCAGTCCTAGCGGGAGACAGTACTTC	CASSPSGRQYF
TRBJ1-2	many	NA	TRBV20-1	TGCAGTGCTGGCACAGGGATCTTC	CSAGTGIF
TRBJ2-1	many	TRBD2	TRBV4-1	TGCGCCAGCAGCCAACAAGCGGGGGGAGCCTACAATGAGCAGTTCTTC	CASSQQAGGAYNEQFF
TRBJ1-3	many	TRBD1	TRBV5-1	TGCGCCAGCAGCCCAGCAGGGGGTCTTCGAAACACCATATATTTT	CASSPAGGLRNTIYF
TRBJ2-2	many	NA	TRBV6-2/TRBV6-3	TGTGCCAGCAGTTACCAAGGGTCTAACACCGGGGAGCTGTTTTTT	CASSYQGSNTGELFF
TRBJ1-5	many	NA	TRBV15	TGTGCCACCAGCAACCCTAGGACATCTCCGCATCAGCCCCAGCATTTT	CATSNPRTSPHQPQHF
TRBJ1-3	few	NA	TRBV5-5	TGTGCCAGCAGGGAGTTGGGCTCTGGAAACACCATATATTTT	CASRELGSGNTIYF
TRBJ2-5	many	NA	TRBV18	TGTGCCAGCTCACCACCGCGGGAAGAGACCCAGTACTTC	CASSPPREETQYF
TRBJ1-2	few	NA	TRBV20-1	TGCAGTGCTAGGAAGGTTGGCTACACCTTC	CSARKVGYTF
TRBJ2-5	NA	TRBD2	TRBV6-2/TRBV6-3	TGTGCCAGCAGGACTAGCGGGAGTCAAGAGACCCAGTACTTC	CASRTSGSQETQYF
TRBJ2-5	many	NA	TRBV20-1	TGCAGTGCTCCACTAGTGGGAGGAGAGACCCAGTACTTC	CSAPLVGGETQYF
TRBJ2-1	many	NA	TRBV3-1	TGTGCCAGCAGCCCCAGTGTTTTGGGGGCATACAATGAGCAGTTCTTC	CASSPSVLGAYNEQFF
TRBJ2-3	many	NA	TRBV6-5	TGTGCCAGCAGTCCCGGGGGAGCTGCGACAGATACGCAGTATTTT	CASSPGGAATDTQYF
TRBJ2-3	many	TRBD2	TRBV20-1	TGCAGTGCTATAAAGCCGGGACTAGCGGGAGACCTGACAGATACGCAGTATTTT	CSAIKPGLAGDLTDTQYF
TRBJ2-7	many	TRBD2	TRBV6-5	TGTGCCAGCAGTTCCTATAGTCCCACTACTAGCGGGAGGGCCTCCGAGCAGTACTTC	CASSSYSPTTSGRASEQYF
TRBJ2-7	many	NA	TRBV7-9	TGTGCCAGCAGCCCCGCATACGAGCAGTACTTC	CASSPAYEQYF
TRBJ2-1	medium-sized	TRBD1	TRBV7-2	TGTGCCAGCAGCTTGGACAGGATCTACAATGAGCAGTTCTTC	CASSLDRIYNEQFF
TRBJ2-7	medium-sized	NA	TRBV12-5	TGTGCTAGTGGTTTGACAGGGATCTCCTACGAGCAGTACTTC	CASGLTGISYEQYF
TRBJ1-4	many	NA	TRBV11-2	TGTGCCAGCAGCTTAGGGGCAGCGGGGGGTGAAAAACTGTTTTTT	CASSLGAAGGEKLFF
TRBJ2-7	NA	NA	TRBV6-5	TGTGCCAGCAGTTACCCATGGGTGCCGTACGAGCAGTACTTC	CASSYPWVPYEQYF
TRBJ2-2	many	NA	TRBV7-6	TGTGCCAGCAGCTTACTAAGGGGCGCGCGGGCGAACACCGGGGAGCTGTTTTTT	CASSLLRGARANTGELFF
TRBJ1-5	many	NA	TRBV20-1	TGCAGTGCTAGAGGCGGGGGCAATCAGCCCCAGCATTTT	CSARGGGNQPQHF
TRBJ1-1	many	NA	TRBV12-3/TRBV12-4	TGTGCCAGCAGTTTTGACCAGAAATTTTACCCAGCTGAAGCTTTCTTT	CASSFDQKFYPAEAFF
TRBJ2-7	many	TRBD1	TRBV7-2	TGTGCCAGCAGCGTGGACAGGGGAGGGCAGTACTTC	CASSVDRGGQYF
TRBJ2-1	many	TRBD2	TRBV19	TGTGCCAGTAGCAAACTAGCGGGAGTGGTCCATGAGCAGTTCTTC	CASSKLAGVVHEQFF
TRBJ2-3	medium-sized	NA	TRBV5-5	TGTGCCAGCAGCTCCTACGGGGGCACAGATACGCAGTATTTT	CASSSYGGTDTQYF
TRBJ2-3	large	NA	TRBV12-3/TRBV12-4	TGTGCCAGCAGTTTAGGCGGGACGCGCACAGATACGCAGTATTTT	CASSLGGTRTDTQYF